The sequence of this T cell receptor beta chain was determined in a study of cytomegalovirus exposure and HLA in healthy donors. The germline gives CDR1 MNHNS, CDR2 SASEGT. The CDR3 sequence is 15 residues long. V lost 3 bases to trimming and J lost 8 bases; unmatched junction nucleotides: 12. Primers for the PCR totalled 60 Vbeta and 13 Jbeta. Produced via immunoSEQ multiplex PCR; TCRdb's table is partial and in-frame only. The sample includes 110,000 or so clones, about 77% seen only once; the top ten take 5.4%. Sequenced material: PBMCs. The rearrangement links TRBV6-1 to TRBJ1-2, with 7 bases fitting TRBD1. The clonotype originates from a woman in her twenties or thirties in good health and CMV-seropositive. The CDR3 nucleotides read TGTGCCAGCAGTGAGTTCTTAGACAGGGTCCTCGGCTACACCTTC. Translated: CASSEFLDRVLGYTF.